This T cell receptor (beta chain) was retrieved from a study of T-cell reconstitution after alpha-beta-depleted transplantation in children. Study-wide findings and caveats: Two months or so post-transplant, alpha-beta T cells reportedly derived from several hundred expanded graft clones. Recipient T cells and thymic progenitors that survived were the source of the high TCRbeta diversity seen at day 60 in some patients. Newly made T cells mostly supplied T-cell counts and diversity one year after transplant.

In regard to this clonotype: Its antigen is unidentified.

Trimming left V 2 bases short and J 4 bases short, with 11 bases between. The germline V gene encodes CDR1 MNHEY and CDR2 SVGAGI. This CDR3 contains 15 residues. Unique molecular identifiers were incorporated when the TCRbeta library was constructed. Each CDR3 protein is one row after TCRdb ran MiXCR on the PCR reads. The sample records 580,000 or so distinct CDR3 sequences, under 30% being singletons. The TCR sequence derives from a boy under two years old who had a stem cell transplant for acute myeloid leukemia, so the T cells may come from the graft donor. This chain uses TRBV6-5 with TRBJ2-2; possibly TRBD1 for D (6 bases). Material: PBMCs, mostly from graft donor cells, obtained 360 days after TCRalphabeta/CD19-depleted stem cell transplant. Here the CDR3 reads CASSYPGAGTGELFF. The CDR3 DNA reads as TGTGCCAGCAGTTACCCAGGGGCGGGCACCGGGGAGCTGTTTTTT.